One T cell receptor (beta chain) is described in this entry. Its target is not known. TCRdb re-called the PCR reads with MiXCR, one entry per CDR3 protein. Among 60,000 to 70,000 distinct CDR3 sequences, 15% to 20% were seen once, and the ten largest hold about 1.5%. The data were obtained in a study of molecular identifiers for immune sequencing clone quantification. Study results and limitations: Jurkat TCR RNA spiked in from one cell (amid about a million naive cells) was reportedly detectable. Over 98% of effector molecules, but under 1% in naive cells, were held by clones with more than 20 RNA copies.

The CDR3 loop spans 15 amino acids. The junction had 14 bases not matched to a gene; V was cut back by 7 bases and J by 5 bases. In germline, CDR1 is SQVTM, CDR2 ANQGSEA. Sample: naive CD8+ T cells from blood, with Jurkat cell RNA spiked in. Subset of the sample: FACS-sorted CD8+CD4-CCR7+CD45RA+ naive T cells. The source is a human donor in good health. Some libraries in this study had Jurkat cell RNA spiked in. This chain links TRBV29-1 with TRBJ2-1; 7 bases line up with TRBD1. The CDR3 nucleotides read TGCAGCGCCGGAATCAGACAGGGAGACAACAATGAGCAGTTCTTC. Residues: CSAGIRQGDNNEQFF.